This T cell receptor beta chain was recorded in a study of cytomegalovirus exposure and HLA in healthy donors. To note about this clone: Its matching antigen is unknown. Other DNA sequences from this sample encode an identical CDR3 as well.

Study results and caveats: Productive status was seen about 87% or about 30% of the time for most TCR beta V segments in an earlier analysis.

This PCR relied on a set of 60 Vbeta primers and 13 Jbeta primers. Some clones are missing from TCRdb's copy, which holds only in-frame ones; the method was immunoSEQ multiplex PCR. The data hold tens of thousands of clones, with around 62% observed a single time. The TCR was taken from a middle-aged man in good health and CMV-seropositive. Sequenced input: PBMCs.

CDR3 loop: CASSLTVPSGNTIYF. The CDR3 region has the DNA TGTGCCAGCAGCTTAACAGTCCCCTCCGGAAACACCATATATTTT. The chain combines TRBV7-2 with TRBJ1-3; D remains unclear. Per the germline V gene, CDR1 is SGHTA and CDR2 is FQGNSA. The V and J ends lost 2 bases and 4 bases respectively, with 12 bases between them. The CDR3 spans 15 residues.